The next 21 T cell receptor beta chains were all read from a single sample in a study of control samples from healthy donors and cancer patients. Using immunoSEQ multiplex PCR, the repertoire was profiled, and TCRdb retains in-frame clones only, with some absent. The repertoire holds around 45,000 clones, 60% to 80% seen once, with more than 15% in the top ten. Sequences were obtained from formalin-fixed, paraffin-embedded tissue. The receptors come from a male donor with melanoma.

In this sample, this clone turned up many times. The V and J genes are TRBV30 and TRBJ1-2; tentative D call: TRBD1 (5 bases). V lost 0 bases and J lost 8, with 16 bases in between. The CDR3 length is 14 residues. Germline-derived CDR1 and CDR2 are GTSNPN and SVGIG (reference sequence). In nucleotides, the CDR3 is TGTGCCTGGAGTGTCGGGGGAGGTCAGGCCGGCTACACCTTC. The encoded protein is CAWSVGGGQAGYTF.

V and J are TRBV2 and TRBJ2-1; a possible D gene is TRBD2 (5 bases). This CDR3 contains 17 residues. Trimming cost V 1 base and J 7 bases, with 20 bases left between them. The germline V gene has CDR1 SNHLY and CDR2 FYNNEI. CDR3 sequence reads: CASSEVFSAGSSNEQFF. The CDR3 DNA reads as TGTGCCAGCAGTGAAGTCTTTTCGGCGGGTTCAAGTAATGAGCAGTTCTTC.

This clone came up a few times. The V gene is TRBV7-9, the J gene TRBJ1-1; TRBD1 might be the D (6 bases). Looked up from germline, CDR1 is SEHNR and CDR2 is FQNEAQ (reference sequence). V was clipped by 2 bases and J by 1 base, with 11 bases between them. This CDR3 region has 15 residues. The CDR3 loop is CASSLLDRPNTEAFF. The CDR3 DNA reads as TGTGCCAGCAGCTTACTCGACAGGCCGAACACTGAAGCTTTCTTT.

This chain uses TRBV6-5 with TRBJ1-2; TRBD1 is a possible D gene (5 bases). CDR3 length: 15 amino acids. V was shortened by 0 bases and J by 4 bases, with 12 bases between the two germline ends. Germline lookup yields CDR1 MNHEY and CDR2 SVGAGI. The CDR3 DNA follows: TGTGCCAGCAGTTACTCGCTCGCAGGGACCTATGGCTACACCTTC. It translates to CASSYSLAGTYGYTF.

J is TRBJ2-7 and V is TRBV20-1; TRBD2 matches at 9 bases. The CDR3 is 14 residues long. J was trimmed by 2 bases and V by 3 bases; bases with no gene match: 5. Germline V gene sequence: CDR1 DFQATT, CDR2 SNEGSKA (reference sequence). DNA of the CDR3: TGCAGTGCTAGTGCTAGCGGGGTTACCTACGAGCAGTACTTC. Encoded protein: CSASASGVTYEQYF.

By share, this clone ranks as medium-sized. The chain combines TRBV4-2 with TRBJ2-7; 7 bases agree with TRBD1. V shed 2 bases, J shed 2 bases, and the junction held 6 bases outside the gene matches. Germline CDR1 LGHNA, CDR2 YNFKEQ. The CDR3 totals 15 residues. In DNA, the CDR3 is TGTGCCAGCAGCCAATCCGGACAGGAACCCTACGAGCAGTACTTC. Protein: CASSQSGQEPYEQYF.

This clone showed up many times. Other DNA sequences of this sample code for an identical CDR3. Here the CDR3 reads CASSRDRGTYEQYF. For the CDR3, the DNA is TGCGCCAGCAGCCGGGACAGGGGGACCTACGAGCAGTACTTC. The chain carries TRBV5-1 and TRBJ2-7, with 11 bases lining up with TRBD1. The junction had 2 bases not matched to a gene; V was cut back by 4 bases and J by 2 bases. The germline V gene encodes CDR1 SGHRS and CDR2 YFSETQ. This CDR3 region has 14 residues.

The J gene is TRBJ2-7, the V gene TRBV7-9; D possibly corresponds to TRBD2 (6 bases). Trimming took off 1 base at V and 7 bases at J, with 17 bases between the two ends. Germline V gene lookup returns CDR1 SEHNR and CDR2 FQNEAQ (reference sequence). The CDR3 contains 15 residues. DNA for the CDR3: TGTGCCAGCAGCTTAGGGACTACGACGGTCGGGGAGCAGTACTTC. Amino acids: CASSLGTTTVGEQYF.

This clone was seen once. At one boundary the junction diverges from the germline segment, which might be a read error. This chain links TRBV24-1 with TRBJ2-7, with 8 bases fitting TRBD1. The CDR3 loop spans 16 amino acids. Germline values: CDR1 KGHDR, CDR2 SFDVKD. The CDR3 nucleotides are TGTGCTACCAGTGATTTTGCGGGACAGGTCTCCTACGAGCAGTACTTC. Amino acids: CATSDFAGQVSYEQYF.

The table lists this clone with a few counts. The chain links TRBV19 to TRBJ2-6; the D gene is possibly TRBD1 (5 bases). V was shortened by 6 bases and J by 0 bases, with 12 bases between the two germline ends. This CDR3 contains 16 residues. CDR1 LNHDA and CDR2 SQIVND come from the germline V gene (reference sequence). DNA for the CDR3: TGTGCCAGTAGCGGACATCTTTTCTCTGGGGCCAACGTCCTGACTTTC. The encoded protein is CASSGHLFSGANVLTF. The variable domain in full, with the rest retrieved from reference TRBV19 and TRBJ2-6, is DGGITQSPKYLFRKEGQNVTLSCEQNLNHDAMYWYRQDPGQGLRLIYYSQIVNDFQKGDIAEGYSVSREKKESFPLTVTSAQKNPTAFYLCASSGHLFSGANVLTFGAGSRLTVL.

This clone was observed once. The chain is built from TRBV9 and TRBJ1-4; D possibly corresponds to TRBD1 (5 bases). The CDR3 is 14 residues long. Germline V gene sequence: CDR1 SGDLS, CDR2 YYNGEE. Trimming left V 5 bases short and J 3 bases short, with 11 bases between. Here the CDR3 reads CASSMGQPNEKLFF. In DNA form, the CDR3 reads TGTGCCAGCAGTATGGGGCAGCCTAATGAAAAACTGTTTTTT.

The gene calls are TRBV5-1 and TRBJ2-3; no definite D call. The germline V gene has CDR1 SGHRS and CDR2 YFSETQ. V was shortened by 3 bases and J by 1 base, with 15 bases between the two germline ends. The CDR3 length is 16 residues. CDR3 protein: CASSSRSSDRTDTQYF. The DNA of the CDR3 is TGCGCCAGCAGCTCCCGTTCGAGCGATCGCACAGATACGCAGTATTTT.

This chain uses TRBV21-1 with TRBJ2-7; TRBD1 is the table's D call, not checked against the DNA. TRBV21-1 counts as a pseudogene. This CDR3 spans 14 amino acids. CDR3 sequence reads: CASSIRQGPYEQYF. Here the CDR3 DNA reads TGTGCCAGCAGCATTCGACAGGGACCGTACGAGCAGTACTTC.

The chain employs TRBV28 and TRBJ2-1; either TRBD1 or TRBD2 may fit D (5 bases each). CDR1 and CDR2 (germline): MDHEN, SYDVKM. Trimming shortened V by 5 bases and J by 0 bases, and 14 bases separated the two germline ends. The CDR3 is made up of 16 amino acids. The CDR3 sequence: CASSSRDASSYNEQFF. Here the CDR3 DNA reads TGTGCCAGCAGTAGCCGGGACGCAAGCTCCTACAATGAGCAGTTCTTC.

The CDR3 region has the DNA TGTGCCAGCAGTTACGAACCAGGGGCCAGCTACACCTTC. It yields the protein CASSYEPGASYTF. The J gene is TRBJ1-2, the V gene TRBV6-5; D is perhaps TRBD1 (6 bases). Trimming pared 2 bases from V and 9 bases from J, leaving 13 bases between. This CDR3 has 13 amino acids. Germline-derived CDR1 and CDR2 are MNHEY and SVGAGI.

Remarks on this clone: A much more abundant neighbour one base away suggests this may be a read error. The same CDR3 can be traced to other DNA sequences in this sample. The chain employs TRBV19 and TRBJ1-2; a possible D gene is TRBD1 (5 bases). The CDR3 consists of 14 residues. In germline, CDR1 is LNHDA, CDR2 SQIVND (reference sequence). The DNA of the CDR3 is TGTGCCAGTAGTCTCGTCGCAGGGAACTATGGCTATACCTTC. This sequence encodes CASSLVAGNYGYTF. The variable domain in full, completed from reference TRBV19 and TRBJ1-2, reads DGGITQSPKYLFRKEGQNVTLSCEQNLNHDAMYWYRQDPGQGLRLIYYSQIVNDFQKGDIAEGYSVSREKKESFPLTVTSAQKNPTAFYLCASSLVAGNYGYTFGSGTRLTVV.

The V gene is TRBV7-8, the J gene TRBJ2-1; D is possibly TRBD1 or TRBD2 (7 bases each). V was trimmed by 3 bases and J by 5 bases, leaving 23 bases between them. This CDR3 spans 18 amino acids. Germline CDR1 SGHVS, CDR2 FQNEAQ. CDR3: CASSLGVRGLAVNNEQFF. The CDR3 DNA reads TGTGCCAGCAGCTTGGGGGTTAGGGGGCTAGCGGTTAACAATGAGCAGTTCTTC.

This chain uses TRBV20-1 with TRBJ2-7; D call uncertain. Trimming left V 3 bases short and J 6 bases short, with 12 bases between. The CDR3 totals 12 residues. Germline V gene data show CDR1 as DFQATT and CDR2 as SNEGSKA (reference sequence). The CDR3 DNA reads TGCAGTGCTAGTAGTTATGGGCCCGAGCAGTACTTC. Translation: CSASSYGPEQYF.

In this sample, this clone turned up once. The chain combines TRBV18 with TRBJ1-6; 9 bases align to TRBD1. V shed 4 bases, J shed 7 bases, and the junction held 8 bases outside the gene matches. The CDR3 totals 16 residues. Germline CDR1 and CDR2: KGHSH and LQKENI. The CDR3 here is CASSQGTGRWNSPLHF. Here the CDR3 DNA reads TGTGCCAGCTCACAAGGGACAGGGAGGTGGAATTCACCCCTCCACTTT.

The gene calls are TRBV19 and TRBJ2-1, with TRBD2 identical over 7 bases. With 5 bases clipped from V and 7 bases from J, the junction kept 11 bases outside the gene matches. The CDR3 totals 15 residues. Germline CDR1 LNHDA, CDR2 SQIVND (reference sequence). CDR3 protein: CASSVGSGAGNEQFF. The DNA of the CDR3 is TGTGCCAGTAGTGTCGGAAGCGGGGCGGGTAATGAGCAGTTCTTC.

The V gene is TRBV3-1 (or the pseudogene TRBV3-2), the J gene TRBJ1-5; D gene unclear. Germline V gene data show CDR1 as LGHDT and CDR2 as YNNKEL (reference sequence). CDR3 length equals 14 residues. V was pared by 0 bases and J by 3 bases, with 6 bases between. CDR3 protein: CASSQEQANQPQHF. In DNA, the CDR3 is TGTGCCAGCAGCCAAGAGCAGGCCAATCAGCCCCAGCATTTT.